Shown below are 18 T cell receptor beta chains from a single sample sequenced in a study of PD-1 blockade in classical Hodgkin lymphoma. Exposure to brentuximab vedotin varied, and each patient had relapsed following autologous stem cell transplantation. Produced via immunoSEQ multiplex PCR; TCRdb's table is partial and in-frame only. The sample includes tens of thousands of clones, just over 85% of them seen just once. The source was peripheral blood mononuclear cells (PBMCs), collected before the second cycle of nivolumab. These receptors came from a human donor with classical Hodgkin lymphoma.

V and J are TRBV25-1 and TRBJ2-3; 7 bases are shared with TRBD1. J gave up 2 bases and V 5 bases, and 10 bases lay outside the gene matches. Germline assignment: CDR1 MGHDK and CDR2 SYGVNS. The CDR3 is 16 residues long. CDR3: CASSSLTGINTDTQYF. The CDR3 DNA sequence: TGTGCCAGCAGTTCCTTGACAGGGATAAACACAGATACGCAGTATTTT.

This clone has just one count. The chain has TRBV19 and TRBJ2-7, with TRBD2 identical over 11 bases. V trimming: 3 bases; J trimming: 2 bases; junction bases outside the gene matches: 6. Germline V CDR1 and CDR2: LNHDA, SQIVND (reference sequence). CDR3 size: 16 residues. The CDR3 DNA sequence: TGTGCCAGTAGTATTGGACTAGCGGGCTCGACCTACGAGCAGTACTTC. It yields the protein CASSIGLAGSTYEQYF.

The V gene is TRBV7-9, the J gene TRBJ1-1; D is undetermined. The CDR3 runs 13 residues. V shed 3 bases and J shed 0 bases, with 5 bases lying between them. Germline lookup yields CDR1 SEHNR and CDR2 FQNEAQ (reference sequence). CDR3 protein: CASSFIVNTEAFF. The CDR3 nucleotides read TGTGCCAGCAGCTTTATTGTGAACACTGAAGCTTTCTTT.

The CDR3 here is CASTGGNTEAFF. The CDR3 nucleotides read TGTGCCAGCACCGGTGGGAACACTGAAGCTTTCTTT. This chain joins TRBV14 and TRBJ1-1; the D is unclear. Germline V gene lookup returns CDR1 SGHDN and CDR2 FVKESK. Between the trimmed V and J ends, which lost 7 bases and 1 base, there was a span of 7 bases. The CDR3 is 12 amino acids.

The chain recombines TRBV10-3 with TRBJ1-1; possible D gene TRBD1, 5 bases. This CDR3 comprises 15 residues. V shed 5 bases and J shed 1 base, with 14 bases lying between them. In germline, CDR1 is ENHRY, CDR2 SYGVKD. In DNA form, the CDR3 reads TGTGCCATCAGTATACACGGACAACAGAACACTGAAGCTTTCTTT. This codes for CAISIHGQQNTEAFF.

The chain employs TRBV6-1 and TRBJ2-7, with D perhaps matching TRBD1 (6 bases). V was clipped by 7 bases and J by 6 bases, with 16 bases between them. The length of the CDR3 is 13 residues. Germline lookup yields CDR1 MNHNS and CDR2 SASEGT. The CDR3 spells CASNPTGMGEQYF. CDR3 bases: TGTGCCAGCAATCCGACAGGAATGGGCGAGCAGTACTTC.

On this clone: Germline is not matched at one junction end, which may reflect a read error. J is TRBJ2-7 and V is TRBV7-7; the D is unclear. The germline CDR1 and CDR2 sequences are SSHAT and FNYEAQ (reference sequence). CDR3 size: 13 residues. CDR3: CASSSQASGEQYF. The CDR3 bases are TGTGCTAGCAGCTCCCAGGCGTCGGGCGAGCAGTACTTC.

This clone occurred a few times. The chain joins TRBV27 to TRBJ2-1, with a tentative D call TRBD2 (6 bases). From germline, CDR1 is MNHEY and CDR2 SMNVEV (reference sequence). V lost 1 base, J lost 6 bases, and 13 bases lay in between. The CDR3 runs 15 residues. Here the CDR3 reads CASSLYAELANEQFF. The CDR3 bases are TGTGCCAGCAGTTTATATGCGGAACTAGCCAATGAGCAGTTCTTC.

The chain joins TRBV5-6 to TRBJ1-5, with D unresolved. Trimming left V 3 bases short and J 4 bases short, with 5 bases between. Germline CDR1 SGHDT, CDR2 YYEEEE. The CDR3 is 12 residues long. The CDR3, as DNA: TGTGCCAGCAGCTCCCAAAATCAGCCCCAGCATTTT. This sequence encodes CASSSQNQPQHF.

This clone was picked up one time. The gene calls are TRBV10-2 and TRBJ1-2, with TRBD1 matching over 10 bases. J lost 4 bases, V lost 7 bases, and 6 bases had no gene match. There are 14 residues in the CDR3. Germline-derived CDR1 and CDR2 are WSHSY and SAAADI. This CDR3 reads CASNQDRGAYGYTF. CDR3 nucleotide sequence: TGCGCCAGCAACCAGGACAGGGGGGCCTATGGCTACACCTTC.

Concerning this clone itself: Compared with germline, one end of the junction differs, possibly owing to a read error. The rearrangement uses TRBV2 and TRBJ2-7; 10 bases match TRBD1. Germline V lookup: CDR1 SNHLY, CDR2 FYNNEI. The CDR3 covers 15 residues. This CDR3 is CASREGRDRGYEQYF. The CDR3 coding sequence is TGTGCCAGCCGTGAAGGGAGGGACAGGGGATACGAGCAGTACTTC. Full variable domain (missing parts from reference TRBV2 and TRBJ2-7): EPEVTQTPSHQVTQMGQEVILRCVPISNHLYFYWYRQILGQKVEFLVSFYNNEISEKSEIFDDQFSVERPDGSNFTLKIRSTKLEDSAMYFCASREGRDRGYEQYFGPGTRLTVT.

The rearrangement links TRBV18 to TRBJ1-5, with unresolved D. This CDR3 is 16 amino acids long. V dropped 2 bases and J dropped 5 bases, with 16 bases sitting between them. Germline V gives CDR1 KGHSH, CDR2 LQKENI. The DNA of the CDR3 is TGTGCCAGCTCACCAGCAACAGTTCATCCCGATCAGCCCCAGCATTTT. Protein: CASSPATVHPDQPQHF.

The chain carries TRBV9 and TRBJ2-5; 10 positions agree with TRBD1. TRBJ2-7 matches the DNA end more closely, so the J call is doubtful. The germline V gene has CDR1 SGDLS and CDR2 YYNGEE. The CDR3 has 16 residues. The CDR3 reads CASSVSAGTGVYEQYF. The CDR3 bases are TGTGCCAGCAGCGTTTCCGCCGGGACAGGGGTTTACGAGCAGTACTTC.

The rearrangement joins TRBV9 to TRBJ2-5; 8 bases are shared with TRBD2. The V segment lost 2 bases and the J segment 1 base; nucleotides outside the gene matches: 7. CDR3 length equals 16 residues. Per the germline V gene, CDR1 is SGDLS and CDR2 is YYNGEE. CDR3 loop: CASSVAAGGVQETQYF. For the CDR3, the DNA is TGTGCCAGCAGCGTGGCGGCGGGGGGAGTCCAAGAGACCCAGTACTTC.

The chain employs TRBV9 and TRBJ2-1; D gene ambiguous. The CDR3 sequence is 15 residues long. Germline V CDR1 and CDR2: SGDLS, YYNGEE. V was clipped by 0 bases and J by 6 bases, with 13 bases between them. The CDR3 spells CASSVDLHPPNEQFF. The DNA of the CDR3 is TGTGCCAGCAGCGTAGATCTCCATCCCCCCAATGAGCAGTTCTTC.

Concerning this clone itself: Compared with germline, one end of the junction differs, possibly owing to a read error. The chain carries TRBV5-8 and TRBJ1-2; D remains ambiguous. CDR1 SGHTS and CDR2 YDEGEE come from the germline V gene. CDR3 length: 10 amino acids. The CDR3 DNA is TGTGCCAGCAGCTCATTAGCTTCTCGCTTC. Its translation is CASSSLASRF. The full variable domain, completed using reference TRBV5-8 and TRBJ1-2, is EAGVTQSPTHLIKTRGQQATLRCSPISGHTSVYWYQQALGLGLQFLLWYDEGEERNRGNFPPRFSGRQFPNYSSELNVNALELEDSALYLCASSSLASRFGSGTRLTVV.

The CDR3, as DNA: TGCGCCAGCGGGAAGCTAGCGGGAGTGTACAATGAGCAGTTCTTC. Encoded protein: CASGKLAGVYNEQFF. The V call is TRBV10-2, the J call TRBJ2-1; TRBD2 aligns across 10 bases. The germline V gene has CDR1 WSHSY and CDR2 SAAADI. V shed 8 bases, J shed 4 bases, and the junction held 8 bases outside the gene matches. The CDR3 extends over 15 amino acids.

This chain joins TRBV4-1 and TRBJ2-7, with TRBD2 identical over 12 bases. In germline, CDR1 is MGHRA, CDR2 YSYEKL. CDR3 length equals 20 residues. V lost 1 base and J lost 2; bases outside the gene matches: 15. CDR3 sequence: CASSQGLLAGGRSLAYEQYF. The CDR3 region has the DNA TGCGCCAGCAGCCAAGGCTTGCTAGCGGGAGGGCGGTCCCTAGCCTACGAGCAGTACTTC.